A single sample is the source of the 3 T cell receptor beta chains below, sequenced in a study of T cells in Graves' hyperthyroidism and ophthalmopathy. Researchers amplified the TCR beta CDR3 regions from RNA transcripts. Primed by the HTBI set, a first-round RT-PCR was run on the TCR CDR3. TCRdb reprocessed the multiplex PCR reads via MiXCR and lists one record per CDR3 protein. The data hold about 590,000 distinct CDR3 sequences, with approximately 14% observed a single time. Sequencing input: blood. These receptors all come from a woman aged 25 to 39 with Graves' hyperthyroidism.

This chain uses TRBV3-1 with TRBJ2-1; maybe TRBD2 (6 bases). Trimming left V 4 bases short and J 0 bases short, with 13 bases between. The CDR3 runs to 16 residues. CDR1 is LGHDT and CDR2 is YNNKEL in the germline V gene (reference sequence). This CDR3 is CASSLSTGVSYNEQFF. The CDR3 DNA is TGTGCCAGCAGCCTCTCGACGGGGGTCTCCTACAATGAGCAGTTCTTC.

This chain connects TRBV12-3 or TRBV12-4 to TRBJ1-2; D is unclear. This CDR3 region has 16 residues. V gave up 3 bases and J gave up 2 bases, with 16 bases separating them. The CDR3 sequence is CASSFGGTTRNYGYTF. The CDR3 DNA reads as TGTGCCAGCAGTTTTGGCGGTACCACCCGAAACTATGGCTACACCTTC.

As regards this clonotype: With a much larger clone just one base away, this may be a read error. The chain employs TRBV6-1 and TRBJ2-7; D is possibly TRBD2 (5 bases). Per germline, CDR1 MNHNS and CDR2 SASEGT. With 7 bases removed from V and 5 bases from J, the gap between germline ends came to 15 bases. CDR3 size: 13 residues. In nucleotides, the CDR3 is TGTGCCAGCAATCGGGGAATAGCCCACGAGCAGTACTTC. It specifies CASNRGIAHEQYF.